The clone carrying this T cell receptor beta chain occurred a few times. Its antigen is as yet unknown. This record belongs to a study of CD8 T cells in ankylosing spondylitis. Notes on the study in general: Seemingly distinctive of ankylosing spondylitis blood was a TCR beta motif formed by eight highly homologous variants. Some of these motif variants have turned up before, in reports on reactive arthritis synovial fluid and blood. Disease-associated clonotypes exhibited CD8+ identity and were relatively infrequent in peripheral blood.

The TCR beta libraries were generated through quantitative 5'-RACE incorporating molecular barcodes. TCRdb re-analysed the 5' RACE reads in MiXCR, keeping a single row per CDR3 protein. The sample shows about 340,000 distinct CDR3 sequences, roughly 14% of them seen only once. Trimming removed 4 bases at V and 1 base at J, with 13 bases between. CDR3 size: 15 residues. Germline-derived CDR1 and CDR2 are SGHDN and FVKESK. The TCR sequence derives from a male donor with ankylosing spondylitis or in good health (not recorded which). The chain uses TRBV14 and TRBJ1-1, with D unresolved. The sequenced sample was blood, either unsorted or a sorted T cell fraction (not recorded which). Here the CDR3 DNA reads TGTGCCAGCAGCCCCCATCGGGGTTCGAACACTGAAGCTTTCTTT. Translating it yields CASSPHRGSNTEAFF.